The TCR beta chain described here comes from a study of CD8 T cells in ankylosing spondylitis. Study results and caveats: A TCR beta motif made of fewer than ten highly homologous variants seemed typical of ankylosing spondylitis blood. Previous work reported some of these motif variants in the synovial fluid and blood of reactive arthritis. The clones that were linked to disease were reported to be significantly enriched in matched synovial fluid samples from ankylosing spondylitis patients.

This clonotype appeared many times. Its target is not known. Library preparation for TCR beta used quantitative 5'-RACE with molecular barcodes. From the 5' RACE reads, TCRdb called clonotypes with MiXCR, one entry per CDR3 protein. The sample lists about 250,000 distinct CDR3 sequences; over 7% were seen once. V was pared by 7 bases and J by 5 bases, with 24 bases between. CDR1 and CDR2 (germline): SEHNR, FQNEAQ (reference sequence). The CDR3 extends over 16 amino acids. The genes are TRBV7-9 and TRBJ2-7; D is possibly TRBD2 (5 bases). The clonotype was recovered from a female donor with ankylosing spondylitis or in good health (not recorded which). Material for sequencing was blood, either unsorted or a sorted T cell fraction (not recorded which). This CDR3 reads CASTSFRSRERDEQYF. In DNA, the CDR3 is TGTGCCAGCACCTCCTTTCGGTCTAGGGAGAGGGACGAGCAGTACTTC.